This T cell receptor (beta chain) is drawn from a study of PD-1 blockade in mismatch repair-deficient tumors. Study context: All were previously treated, progressing patients with about twelve mismatch repair-deficient cancer types. Whole-study findings and limits: Tumor-resident clones, often undetectable pretreatment in blood, expanded then contracted after pembrolizumab.

On this clone itself: Its antigen is not identified.

Here immunoSEQ multiplex PCR was the method, and the copy in TCRdb shows in-frame clones only, minus some. The sample shows tens of thousands of clones, approximately 78% of them seen only once. PCR or immunohistochemistry showed mismatch repair deficiency in every enrolled patient. The TCR-sequenced patients were a few responders to pembrolizumab. Germline V lookup: CDR1 MDHEN, CDR2 SYDVKM. V was pared by 10 bases and J by 0 bases, with 17 bases of the junction left unmatched. The CDR3 is made up of 19 amino acids. The rearrangement joins TRBV28 to TRBJ2-7, with 14 bases that match TRBD2. Here the sequenced sample was peripheral blood, taken 2 weeks after starting pembrolizumab. The sequence derives from an adult with mismatch repair-deficient cancer. As DNA, the CDR3 is TGTGCCACTAATGGACCGGGACTAGCGGGAGTGGGGAGCTCCTACGAGCAGTACTTC. Translating it yields CATNGPGLAGVGSSYEQYF.